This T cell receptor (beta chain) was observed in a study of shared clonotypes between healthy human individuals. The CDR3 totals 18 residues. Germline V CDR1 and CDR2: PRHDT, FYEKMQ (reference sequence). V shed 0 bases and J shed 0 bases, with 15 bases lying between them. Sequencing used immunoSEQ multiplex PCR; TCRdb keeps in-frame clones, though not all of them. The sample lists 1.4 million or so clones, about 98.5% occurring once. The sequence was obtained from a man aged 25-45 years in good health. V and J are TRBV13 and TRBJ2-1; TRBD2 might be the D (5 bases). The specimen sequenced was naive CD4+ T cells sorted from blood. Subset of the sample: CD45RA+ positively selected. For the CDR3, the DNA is TGTGCCAGCAGCTTAGGCCGCGGGCGGAGGAGCTCCTACAATGAGCAGTTCTTC. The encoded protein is CASSLGRGRRSSYNEQFF.